The rows below give T cell receptor beta chains drawn from one sample of a study of T cell changes during pregnancy in multiple sclerosis. Some clones are missing from TCRdb's copy, which holds only in-frame ones; the method was immunoSEQ multiplex PCR. Of approximately 28,000 clones in the sample, about 92% are singletons; the top ten hold 4.8%. This specimen consisted of peripheral blood, obtained in the first trimester of pregnancy. These receptors were obtained from a female donor in good health, enrolled as a control in a pregnancy study. The CDR3 runs from the conserved cysteine through the conserved F or W. The D gene is left open where the match is weak. A clone size is listed for some rows: how often the clone was seen (once, few, many), or a class if it is expanded.

TRBV2	TRBJ2-7	TRBD1	NA	TGTGCCAGCATCGGACCGGGACAGGGGTTCAACGAGCAGTACTTC	CASIGPGQGFNEQYF
TRBV9	TRBJ1-3	TRBD1	NA	TGTGCCAGCAGCCCAACGGACAGGGGGGCGGAGGGAAACACCATATATTTT	CASSPTDRGAEGNTIYF
TRBV19	TRBJ2-2	TRBD1	NA	TGTGCCAGTAGTTGGGGACAGGGCACCGGGGAGCTGTTTTTT	CASSWGQGTGELFF
TRBV6-5	TRBJ1-3	NA	once	TGTGCCAGCAGTTACTCGGCCAGTTCGGGAAACACCATATATTTT	CASSYSASSGNTIYF
TRBV28	TRBJ2-1	TRBD2	NA	TGTGCCAGCCTAAAGTCGCGGGGGGAGGAAGGTTACAATGAGCAGTTCTTC	CASLKSRGEEGYNEQFF
TRBV19	TRBJ1-1	NA	NA	TGTGCCAGTAGAGACAGCTCGAACACTGAAGCTTTCTTT	CASRDSSNTEAFF
TRBV27	TRBJ1-2	NA	once	TGTGCCAGCAGTTTAACCAGGGAGGGCTATGGCTACACCTTC	CASSLTREGYGYTF
TRBV5-1	TRBJ2-1	TRBD2	NA	TGCGCCAGCAGCCCGGGACTAGCGGGAGGCAATGAGCAGTTCTTC	CASSPGLAGGNEQFF
TRBV4-3	TRBJ1-6	NA	NA	TGCGCCAGCAGCCAAGATCCTCCAGGGCGTTCACCCCTCCACTTT	CASSQDPPGRSPLHF
TRBV18	TRBJ1-6	NA	few	TGTGCCAGCTCACCACACCGGGGAGCTCACGACAATTCACCCCTCCACTTT	CASSPHRGAHDNSPLHF
TRBV7-2	TRBJ1-2	TRBD1	NA	TGTGCCAGCAGCAGAACAGGGGCCTATGGCTACACCTTC	CASSRTGAYGYTF
TRBV7-2	TRBJ2-1	TRBD1	once	TGTGCCAGCAGCTTAACAGGGGAGAGGTACAATGAGCAGTTCTTC	CASSLTGERYNEQFF
TRBV5-5	TRBJ1-1	NA	NA	TGTGCCAGCAGCCAATCCCAGGTTAACACTGAAGCTTTCTTT	CASSQSQVNTEAFF
TRBV6-5	TRBJ1-2	NA	NA	TGTGCCATCCGGCCAGGGGCAAACTATGGCTACACCTTC	CAIRPGANYGYTF
TRBV9	TRBJ1-1	NA	NA	TGTGCCAGCAGCGTAGAGATGAGTACTGAAGCTTTCTTT	CASSVEMSTEAFF
TRBV27	TRBJ1-4	NA	NA	TGTGCCAGCAGTTTAACAATCGGGGGATCTACGGAAAAACTGTTTTTT	CASSLTIGGSTEKLFF
TRBV19	TRBJ1-2	NA	NA	TGTGCCAGTAGTATGGGGGGAGGGGCGCTAGCTAACTATGGCTACACCTTC	CASSMGGGALANYGYTF
TRBV5-6	TRBJ1-1	NA	once	TGTGCCAGCAGCCCCGGACAGACACTGCGCGGAAATGAAGCTTTCTTT	CASSPGQTLRGNEAFF
TRBV7-2	TRBJ2-7	TRBD2	NA	TGTGCCAGCAGCCAACCGGGACTAGATGGGTACGAGCAGTACTTC	CASSQPGLDGYEQYF
TRBV6-1	TRBJ1-2	TRBD1	NA	TGTGCCAGCAGTGAAAGGGCAGGGGGCCCTTATGGCTACACCTTC	CASSERAGGPYGYTF
TRBV19	TRBJ2-2	TRBD1	NA	TGTGCCAGTAGCGGGGACAGAAACACCGGGGAGCTGTTTTTT	CASSGDRNTGELFF
TRBV7-2	TRBJ2-7	TRBD2	NA	TGTGCCAGCCAGCGGGGACTAGCGGGGACCTACGAGCAGTACTTC	CASQRGLAGTYEQYF
TRBV27	TRBJ2-7	NA	NA	TGTGCCAGCAGTTCTTCCCCCGCGGCCCAAGCGGAGCAGTACTTC	CASSSSPAAQAEQYF
TRBV29-1	TRBJ2-6	TRBD1	NA	TGCAGCGTGGTTGGGACAGAGACCCCCGCTGGGGCCAACGTCCTGACTTTC	CSVVGTETPAGANVLTF
TRBV10-3	TRBJ2-1	NA	NA	TGTGCCATCAGTGAGTCTCAGGGCGACAATGAGCAGTTCTTC	CAISESQGDNEQFF
TRBV5-1	TRBJ1-1	NA	NA	TGCGCCAGTTCGTACGGCGGCAGGGAATACACTGAAGCTTTCTTT	CASSYGGREYTEAFF
TRBV30	TRBJ2-7	NA	NA	TGTGCCTGGAGAGTACCGCCAGGGGTGGAGTACTTC	CAWRVPPGVEYF
TRBV11-2	TRBJ1-3	NA	NA	TGTGCCAGCAGCTCCGGGACTGCCGCCGGGAACACCATATATTTT	CASSSGTAAGNTIYF
TRBV20-1	TRBJ2-7	NA	NA	TGCAGTGCGCAGAAGAGCAGGGAGCAGTACTTC	CSAQKSREQYF
TRBV7-9	TRBJ2-7	TRBD2	NA	TGTGCCAGCAGCTTAGCGGGGAGCGGGGGAGGCCGGTACGAGCAGTACTTC	CASSLAGSGGGRYEQYF
TRBV29-1	TRBJ2-1	TRBD2	NA	TGCAGCGCAACAGGGACTAGCGGTTACAATGAGCAGTTCTTC	CSATGTSGYNEQFF
TRBV7-7	TRBJ2-1	TRBD2	NA	TGTGCCAGCAGCCAAGGACTAGCGGGAGGCGGAGAGCAGTTCTTC	CASSQGLAGGGEQFF